The 8 T cell receptor beta chains below all came from one sample that was sequenced in a study of shared clonotypes between healthy human individuals. Method: immunoSEQ multiplex PCR; TCRdb's copy keeps in-frame clones and lacks some. The table lists 600,000 or so clones, roughly 98% of them singletons. In the naive CD8 group, cells lacked CD45RO and were positively selected for CCR7, so terminally differentiated effector memory CD45RA+ cells were left out. The sample comprised naive CD8+ T cells sorted from blood. These receptors all stem from a man aged 25 to 40 in good health.

Only one count was recorded for this clone. CDR3 residues: CASGLVRRGAGFTDTQYF. CDR3 sequence (DNA): TGTGCTAGTGGTTTGGTACGACGTGGAGCGGGATTCACAGATACGCAGTATTTT. This chain links TRBV12-5 with TRBJ2-3; 7 nucleotides line up with TRBD2. The CDR3 has 18 residues. Germline assignment: CDR1 LGHNT and CDR2 FRNRAP. With 0 bases clipped from V and 2 bases from J, the junction kept 11 bases outside the gene matches.

The CDR3 loop reads CASSPSLGLGPEKLFF. The CDR3 DNA sequence: TGTGCCAGCAGCCCAAGCCTGGGCCTTGGGCCCGAAAAACTGTTTTTT. This chain joins TRBV7-9 and TRBJ1-4; no firm D call. Germline V gene sequence: CDR1 SEHNR, CDR2 FQNEAQ (reference sequence). The CDR3 is made up of 16 amino acids. Trimming stripped 5 bases from V and 8 bases from J, with 21 bases between.

This chain joins TRBV7-9 and TRBJ2-7; maybe TRBD2 (6 bases). Germline loops: CDR1 SEHNR, CDR2 FQNEAQ (reference sequence). V lost 1 base, J lost 6 bases, and 13 bases lay in between. The CDR3 loop spans 14 amino acids. The CDR3 sequence is CASSLGRAPGEQYF. The CDR3 nucleotides read TGTGCCAGCAGCTTAGGGAGGGCGCCTGGCGAGCAGTACTTC.

This clone was seen just once. CDR3 in amino acids: CASSLGANPNNEQFF. CDR3 nucleotides: TGTGCCAGCAGCTTAGGCGCTAACCCAAACAATGAGCAGTTCTTC. This chain uses TRBV7-9 with TRBJ2-1; D uncertain. Trimming took 1 base from V and 5 from J, leaving 12 bases between them. Looked up from germline, CDR1 is SEHNR and CDR2 is FQNEAQ (reference sequence). The CDR3 is 15 amino acids.

The V gene is TRBV9, the J gene TRBJ2-2, with a possible D match to TRBD1 (6 bases). V was pared by 8 bases and J by 7 bases, with 12 bases between. The length of the CDR3 is 12 residues. Germline lookup yields CDR1 SGDLS and CDR2 YYNGEE. CDR3 nucleotide sequence: TGTGCCAGTAATACAGGGAACGGGGAGCTGTTTTTT. It encodes CASNTGNGELFF.

This rearrangement joins TRBV6-1 to TRBJ2-7; D call uncertain. Trimming took 1 base from V and 3 from J, leaving 13 bases between them. CDR3 size: 15 residues. Germline V gene sequence: CDR1 MNHNS, CDR2 SASEGT. The CDR3 DNA reads as TGTGCCAGCAGTGAAGAGTACGATCTGGGCTACGAGCAGTACTTC. Protein: CASSEEYDLGYEQYF.

The CDR3 region is CASSARLSTDTQYF. CDR3 DNA: TGTGCCAGCAGCGCCCGACTAAGCACAGATACGCAGTATTTT. The chain recombines TRBV9 with TRBJ2-3, with a weak D call TRBD2 (5 bases). Germline CDR1 reads SGDLS; CDR2 reads YYNGEE. V lost 3 bases to trimming and J lost 0 bases, with 8 bases between them. The CDR3 loop spans 14 amino acids.

The chain recombines TRBV21-1 with TRBJ2-1; the table assigns TRBD2, which was not confirmed against the DNA. TRBV21-1 corresponds to a pseudogene. The CDR3 has 17 amino acids. The CDR3 DNA reads TGTGCCAGCAGCTGCCGGTTAGCGGGAGGGCCATACAATGAGCAGTTCTTC. Residues: CASSCRLAGGPYNEQFF.